Included here is one T cell receptor (beta chain) sequence, with context. Its antigen remains unknown. The length of the CDR3 is 11 residues. The V and J ends lost 6 bases and 4 bases respectively, with 7 bases between them. The germline V gene has CDR1 SNHLY and CDR2 FYNNEI. These data are taken from a study of cytomegalovirus exposure and HLA in healthy donors. Primers: 60 Vbeta forward and 13 Jbeta reverse. TCRdb keeps only in-frame clones here, not all; method: immunoSEQ multiplex PCR. The table has 150,000 to 200,000 clones, about 81% seen once. Findings of the study overall: In an earlier analysis, most TCR beta V segments were productive about 87% or about 30% of the time. Association of a missense DCLRE1C variant with TCR beta V- and J-gene trimming was reported in a later analysis.

This receptor was identified in a girl aged 10 to 17 in good health and CMV-seropositive. The chain recombines TRBV2 with TRBJ2-7; D may be TRBD1 (5 bases). Sequenced sample: PBMCs. CDR3 amino acids: CASRGVYEQYF. The CDR3 DNA is TGTGCCAGCAGAGGGGTATACGAGCAGTACTTC. The whole variable domain, filled in from reference TRBV2 and TRBJ2-7, reads EPEVTQTPSHQVTQMGQEVILRCVPISNHLYFYWYRQILGQKVEFLVSFYNNEISEKSEIFDDQFSVERPDGSNFTLKIRSTKLEDSAMYFCASRGVYEQYFGPGTRLTVT.